Below, one TCR beta chain is given with its context. The data were produced by immunoSEQ multiplex PCR, yet TCRdb's version contains in-frame clones alone and is incomplete. The sample yields about 81,000 clones, roughly 95% seen once. The sample is drawn from a study of technical replicates of blood from a few donors. This receptor was taken from a human donor in good health. The sample was T cells isolated from PBMCs.

The CDR3 region is CAINPDSRRNTGELFF. The CDR3 DNA reads as TGTGCCATCAATCCTGACAGCCGACGGAACACCGGGGAGCTGTTTTTT. The rearrangement joins TRBV10-3 to TRBJ2-2, with D possibly matching TRBD1 (5 bases). Germline V gene lookup returns CDR1 ENHRY and CDR2 SYGVKD. V lost 7 bases, J lost 1 base, and 16 bases lay in between. The CDR3 sequence is 16 residues long.